Listed below are T cell receptor beta chains from one sample, sequenced in a study of T-cell reconstitution after alpha-beta-depleted transplantation in children. A single record per CDR3 protein comes from TCRdb applying MiXCR to the PCR reads. This sample has about 610,000 distinct CDR3 sequences, with about 10% found just once. The sequences come from PBMCs from the stem cell graft donor, collected from the stem cell graft. The receptors were sampled from a human donor who donated a stem cell graft to a child with acute myeloid leukemia. CDR3s include the opening cysteine and the closing phenylalanine or tryptophan. Each record gives: J gene, V gene, D gene, clone size, CDR3 protein, CDR3 DNA. D genes are given only for firm matches. Some rows mark clone size as missing; the rest say once, few, many or name a class of expanded clone.

>TRBJ2-4|TRBV4-2|NA|many
CASSQDRNRPGVQYF
TGTGCCAGCAGCCAAGATCGAAACAGACCTGGGGTTCAGTACTTC
>TRBJ2-5|TRBV7-6|NA|many
CASSLAEQGRETQYF
TGTGCCAGCAGCTTAGCCGAACAGGGAAGGGAGACCCAGTACTTC
>TRBJ2-1|TRBV6-5|TRBD2|few
CASSTPLRAGVNNEQFF
TGTGCCAGCAGCACCCCTCTTCGAGCGGGGGTAAACAATGAGCAGTTCTTC
>TRBJ2-1|TRBV11-2|NA|NA
CASSLASNQNEQFF
TGTGCCAGCAGCTTAGCGTCGAACCAGAATGAGCAGTTCTTC
>TRBJ2-7|TRBV28|TRBD1|few
CASSSPRDRDSYEQYF
TGTGCCAGCAGCTCCCCGCGGGACAGGGATTCCTACGAGCAGTACTTC
>TRBJ2-7|TRBV5-1|NA|NA
CASSRGTNSYEQYF
TGCGCCAGCAGTCGGGGAACTAATTCCTACGAGCAGTACTTC
>TRBJ1-1|TRBV5-1|TRBD1|NA
CASSFGTGDREAFF
TGCGCCAGCAGCTTCGGGACAGGGGATCGAGAAGCTTTCTTT
>TRBJ1-3|TRBV6-1|TRBD1|NA
CASSPTGVAGNTIYF
TGTGCCAGCAGCCCAACAGGGGTCGCTGGAAACACCATATATTTT
>TRBJ2-7|TRBV21-1|NA|NA
CASSVIRRHEQYF
TGTGCCAGCAGCGTGATAAGGAGACACGAGCAGTACTTC
>TRBJ1-3|TRBV3-1|TRBD1|NA
CASSATGLAGNTIYF
TGTGCCAGCAGCGCGACAGGGTTGGCTGGAAACACCATATATTTT
>TRBJ2-1|TRBV18|NA|once
CVSSITRANEQFF
TGTGTCAGCTCTATAACTAGGGCCAATGAGCAGTTCTTC
>TRBJ2-5|TRBV6-2/TRBV6-3|TRBD2|NA
CASSLQWTRVETQYF
TGTGCCAGCAGTTTACAGTGGACTAGGGTGGAGACCCAGTACTTC
>TRBJ2-3|TRBV6-4|TRBD2|few
CASSDSTGLAARQYF
TGTGCCAGCAGTGACTCGACGGGACTAGCGGCGCGGCAGTATTTT
>TRBJ2-6|TRBV29-1|TRBD2|many
CSVFSGSGSGANVLTF
TGCAGCGTATTTAGCGGGAGTGGCTCTGGGGCCAACGTCCTGACTTTC
>TRBJ1-5|TRBV15|NA|many
CATSPIASFNQPQHF
TGTGCCACCAGCCCCATTGCCTCGTTCAATCAGCCCCAGCATTTT
>TRBJ1-1|TRBV20-1|NA|NA
CSARANSGVNTEAFF
TGCAGTGCTAGAGCAAACAGTGGAGTGAACACTGAAGCTTTCTTT
>TRBJ2-1|TRBV7-9|NA|NA
CASSHLAGTEHNEQFF
TGTGCCAGCAGCCACTTAGCCGGGACGGAACACAATGAGCAGTTCTTC
>TRBJ2-2|TRBV7-9|TRBD2|many
CASSLLAGEAGELFF
TGTGCCAGCAGCCTCCTAGCGGGAGAGGCCGGGGAGCTGTTTTTT
>TRBJ1-2|TRBV20-1|NA|few
CSAGGYTF
TGCAGTGCTGGAGGCTACACCTTC
>TRBJ2-7|TRBV12-3/TRBV12-4|NA|NA
CASSLGPQLGEQYF
TGTGCCAGCAGTTTAGGACCCCAGCTCGGGGAGCAGTACTTC
>TRBJ2-1|TRBV12-3/TRBV12-4|TRBD2|few
CASSSSSGTKAYNEQFF
TGTGCCAGCAGTTCAAGTAGCGGGACGAAAGCCTACAATGAGCAGTTCTTC
>TRBJ2-1|TRBV7-2|NA|few
CASSFPHGYNEQFF
TGTGCCAGCAGCTTTCCGCACGGATACAATGAGCAGTTCTTC
>TRBJ2-3|TRBV12-3/TRBV12-4|NA|many
CASSLVGGTDTQYF
TGTGCCAGCAGCCTCGTCGGCGGAACAGATACGCAGTATTTT
>TRBJ2-1|TRBV29-1|NA|NA
CSVEWGTASSYNEQFF
TGCAGCGTTGAATGGGGTACGGCCTCTTCCTACAATGAGCAGTTCTTC
>TRBJ2-6|TRBV24-1|NA|NA
CATSDSTSGANVLTF
TGTGCCACCAGTGATTCGACGTCTGGGGCCAACGTCCTGACTTTC
>TRBJ1-5|TRBV10-3|NA|few
CAISDARDGLQPQHF
TGTGCCATCAGTGATGCCCGGGACGGACTTCAGCCCCAGCATTTT
>TRBJ2-3|TRBV7-9|TRBD1|NA
CASSPGQGVITDTQYF
TGTGCCAGCAGCCCGGGACAGGGGGTTATCACAGATACGCAGTATTTT
>TRBJ2-5|TRBV20-1|TRBD2|few
CSAGTTQSKTQYF
TGCAGTGCTGGGACTACCCAAAGTAAGACCCAGTACTTC
>TRBJ1-1|TRBV20-1|TRBD1|NA
CSAPTGTNTEAFF
TGCAGTGCGCCGACAGGGACGAACACTGAAGCTTTCTTT
>TRBJ2-7|TRBV9|TRBD2|NA
CASSAGTSKIHEQYF
TGTGCCAGCAGCGCCGGGACTAGCAAGATCCACGAGCAGTACTTC
>TRBJ2-7|TRBV4-1|TRBD1|many
CASSPEQGVHEQYF
TGCGCCAGCAGCCCGGAACAGGGGGTCCACGAGCAGTACTTC
>TRBJ2-1|TRBV4-1|TRBD2|few
CASSQETSGSSYNEQFF
TGCGCCAGCAGCCAAGAGACTAGCGGGAGCTCCTACAATGAGCAGTTCTTC
>TRBJ2-2|TRBV7-3|NA|few
CASSLQGGGAGELFF
TGTGCCAGCAGCTTACAGGGTGGGGGCGCCGGGGAGCTGTTTTTT
>TRBJ2-1|TRBV20-1|NA|NA
CSARAPGGRIHEQFF
TGCAGTGCTAGAGCGCCGGGGGGCCGGATCCATGAGCAGTTCTTC
>TRBJ2-1|TRBV11-1|TRBD2|NA
CASRRTSGSFYNEQFF
TGTGCCAGCAGGCGGACTAGCGGGTCCTTCTACAATGAGCAGTTCTTC
>TRBJ2-2|TRBV2|TRBD1|once
CASRARTGGGGGELFF
TGTGCCAGCAGAGCCCGGACAGGGGGAGGAGGCGGGGAGCTGTTTTTT
>TRBJ2-2|TRBV12-3/TRBV12-4|NA|few
CASTAGHLNTGELFF
TGTGCCAGCACCGCCGGCCACCTTAACACCGGGGAGCTGTTTTTT
>TRBJ2-1|TRBV6-5|NA|many
CASSYMGEQFF
TGTGCCAGCAGTTACATGGGGGAGCAGTTCTTC
>TRBJ2-2|TRBV5-6|NA|NA
CAISWAGGLTGELFF
TGTGCCATCAGCTGGGCAGGGGGGTTAACCGGGGAGCTGTTTTTT
>TRBJ2-7|TRBV15|TRBD1|NA
CATSDRRTGVFHEQYF
TGTGCCACCAGCGACCGGCGGACAGGGGTGTTCCACGAGCAGTACTTC
>TRBJ2-3|TRBV5-1|TRBD2|NA
CASSPRKLAGSLDTQYF
TGCGCCAGCAGCCCTAGGAAGCTAGCGGGATCTCTAGATACGCAGTATTTT
>TRBJ2-1|TRBV7-8|TRBD2|many
CASSLAQREGRREQFF
TGTGCCAGCAGCTTAGCGCAACGGGAGGGCCGTCGGGAGCAGTTCTTC
>TRBJ2-1|TRBV29-1|TRBD2|few
CSVEGPSGRVEFF
TGCAGCGTTGAGGGCCCTAGCGGGAGGGTTGAGTTCTTC
>TRBJ2-5|TRBV7-2|TRBD2|NA
CASSSPLAGSQETQYF
TGTGCCAGCAGCTCGCCGCTAGCGGGTTCCCAAGAGACCCAGTACTTC